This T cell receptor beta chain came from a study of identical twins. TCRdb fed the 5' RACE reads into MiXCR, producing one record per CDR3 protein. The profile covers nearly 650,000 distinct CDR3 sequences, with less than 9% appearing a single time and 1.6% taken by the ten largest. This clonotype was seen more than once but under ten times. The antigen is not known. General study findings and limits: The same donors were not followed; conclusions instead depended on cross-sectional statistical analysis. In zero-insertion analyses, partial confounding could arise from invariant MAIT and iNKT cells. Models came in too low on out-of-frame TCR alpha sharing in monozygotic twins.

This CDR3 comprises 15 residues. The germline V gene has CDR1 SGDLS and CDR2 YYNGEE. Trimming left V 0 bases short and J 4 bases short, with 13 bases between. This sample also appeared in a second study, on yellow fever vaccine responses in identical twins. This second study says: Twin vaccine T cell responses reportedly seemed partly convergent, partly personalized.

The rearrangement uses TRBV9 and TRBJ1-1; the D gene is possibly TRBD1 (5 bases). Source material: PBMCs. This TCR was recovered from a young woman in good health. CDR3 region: CASSVGAGSGTEAFF. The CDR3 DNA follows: TGTGCCAGCAGCGTAGGGGCAGGGTCCGGCACTGAAGCTTTCTTT.